Given below is one T cell receptor beta chain in context. The sample comes from a study of blood T cell repertoires in COVID-19. At the level of the study: Both acute and convalescent COVID-19 samples were obtained from the United States, Italy and Spain. From T cells, B-cell-depleted T cells, or PBMCs came the material, which was cDNA or gDNA.

Authors' data handling: Estimates of nucleated cell counts were drawn from the amplification of reference gene primers. Generated by immunoSEQ multiplex PCR, the TCRdb table keeps only in-frame clones and is missing some. D and trimming come from the DNA, and the V and J calls and clone size come from that table. Among 110,000 or so clones, less than 85% were seen once, and the ten largest hold about 13%. This CDR3 has 13 residues. Germline CDR1 is KGHDR and CDR2 is SFDVKD. Trimming took off 7 bases at V and 2 bases at J, with 7 bases between the two ends. Sequencing input: peripheral blood. This sequence joins TRBV24-1 and TRBJ2-2; TRBD1 is a possible D gene (6 bases). This sequence was found in a human donor in a cohort sampled during active COVID-19. The CDR3 reads CATRDSNTGELFF. As DNA, the CDR3 is TGTGCCACCAGGGACAGTAACACCGGGGAGCTGTTTTTT.